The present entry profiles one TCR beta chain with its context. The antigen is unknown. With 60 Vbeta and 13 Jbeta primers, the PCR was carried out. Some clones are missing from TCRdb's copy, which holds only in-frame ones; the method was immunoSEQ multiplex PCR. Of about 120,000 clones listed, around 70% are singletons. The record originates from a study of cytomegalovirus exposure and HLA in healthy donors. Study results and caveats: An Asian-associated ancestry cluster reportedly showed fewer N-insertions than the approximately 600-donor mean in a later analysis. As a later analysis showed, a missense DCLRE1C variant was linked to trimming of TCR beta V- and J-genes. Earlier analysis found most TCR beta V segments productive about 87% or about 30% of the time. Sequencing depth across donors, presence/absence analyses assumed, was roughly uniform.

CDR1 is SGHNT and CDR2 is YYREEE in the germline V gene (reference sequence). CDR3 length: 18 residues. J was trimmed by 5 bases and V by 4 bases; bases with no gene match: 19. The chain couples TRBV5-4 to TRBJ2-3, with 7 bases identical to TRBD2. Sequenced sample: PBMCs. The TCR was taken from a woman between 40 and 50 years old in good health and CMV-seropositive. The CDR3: CASSPSRERLAFGDTQYF. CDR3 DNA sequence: TGTGCCAGCAGCCCCTCCCGGGAACGACTAGCTTTCGGAGATACGCAGTATTTT.